The T cell receptor beta chain under discussion was sequenced for a study of T cell responses to AZD1222 COVID-19 vaccine. Clones were sequenced by immunoSEQ multiplex PCR, and TCRdb holds only the in-frame ones, with some missing. The repertoire has about 150,000 clones, more than 90% of them found once; the top ten carry approximately 1.5%. The CDR3 extends over 15 amino acids. The V gene lost 4 bases and the J gene lost 2 bases, with 12 bases spanning the gap. CDR1 and CDR2 (germline): MNHEY, SMNVEV (reference sequence). General study points: Researchers took repertoire samples only after the peak T cell response had come.

This clone was picked up one time. Its antigen is not identified. The J gene is TRBJ2-1, the V gene TRBV27, with D perhaps assigned TRBD1 or TRBD2 (5 bases each). Sequencing was performed on peripheral blood, taken 28 days after the second AZD1222 dose. This receptor was taken from an adult who received the AZD1222 COVID-19 vaccine. DNA for the CDR3: TGTGCCAGCAGTTACGGGACGAATACCTACAATGAGCAGTTCTTC. Translating it yields CASSYGTNTYNEQFF.